Shown below are 20 T cell receptor beta chains from a single sample sequenced in a study of control samples from healthy donors and cancer patients. TCRdb keeps only in-frame clones here, not all; method: immunoSEQ multiplex PCR. The sample carries over 100,000 clones, roughly 84% recorded once. Sequencing was carried out using blood. The receptors were sampled from a man between 50 and 59 years old in good health.

This rearrangement joins TRBV30 to TRBJ1-4, with 7 bases matching TRBD1. Trimming took 3 bases from V and 10 from J; bases not matched to a gene: 14. CDR1 is GTSNPN, CDR2 SVGIG, per germline (reference sequence). The CDR3 is 15 residues long. CDR3 nucleotides: TGTGCCTGGAGCAAAGGACAGGCGCCACAGGGAAAACTGTTTTTT. Its translation is CAWSKGQAPQGKLFF.

The table lists this clone with a few counts. The chain couples TRBV13 to TRBJ1-3; the D is unclear. The germline V and J ends were trimmed by 4 bases and 0 bases, with 10 bases remaining between them. The CDR3 has 15 amino acids. Looked up from germline, CDR1 is PRHDT and CDR2 is FYEKMQ (reference sequence). CDR3 sequence reads: CASSYARVSGNTIYF. For the CDR3, the DNA is TGTGCCAGCAGCTACGCCCGGGTCTCTGGAAACACCATATATTTT.

This clone was counted a single time. The chain is built from TRBV10-2 and TRBJ1-2; 8 bases are shared with TRBD1. This CDR3 has 16 residues. The V and J ends lost 2 bases and 1 base, in that order; junction bases with no gene match: 6. Germline loops: CDR1 WSHSY, CDR2 SAAADI. CDR3: CASSEVRGQGNYGYTF. The CDR3 DNA follows: TGCGCCAGCAGTGAGGTCAGGGGGCAGGGTAACTATGGCTACACCTTC.

The chain carries TRBV4-2 and TRBJ1-1; possible D gene TRBD1, 6 bases. CDR1 and CDR2 from the germline V gene are LGHNA and YNFKEQ. Trimming removed 4 bases from V and 4 bases from J, with 13 bases in between. This CDR3 is 14 amino acids long. The CDR3, as DNA: TGTGCCAGCAGCCCCTCGGACAGCCGCACTGAAGCTTTCTTT. This translates into CASSPSDSRTEAFF.

The count of this clone is one. The V gene is TRBV23-1, the J gene TRBJ2-2, with 12 bases that match TRBD2. Being an ORF, TRBV23-1 has a function that is uncertain. The V gene end was trimmed by 4 bases and the J gene end by 0 bases; junction bases not matched to a gene: 6. This CDR3 comprises 18 residues. CDR3 DNA sequence: TGCGCCAGCAGTCTTCCGACTAGCGGGGGCGCGAACACCGGGGAGCTGTTTTTT. Protein: CASSLPTSGGANTGELFF.

V is TRBV5-4 and J is TRBJ1-2; 9 bases map to TRBD1. Germline V CDR1 and CDR2: SGHNT, YYREEE (reference sequence). The CDR3 length is 15 residues. Trimming cost V 6 bases and J 4 bases; bases outside gene matches: 10. CDR3 amino acids: CASTLRQGVVYGYTF. CDR3 nucleotides: TGTGCCAGCACCCTGAGACAGGGGGTGGTCTATGGCTACACCTTC.

V usage is TRBV3-1 (or the pseudogene TRBV3-2) and J usage is TRBJ2-7; 7 bases agree with TRBD2. CDR1 is LGHDT and CDR2 is YNNKEL in the germline V gene (reference sequence). With V trimmed by 7 bases and J by 3 bases, 6 bases remained unmatched. The CDR3 runs 13 residues. The CDR3 DNA reads as TGTGCCAGCACCGCGGGAGCGGGCTACGAGCAGTACTTC. This translates into CASTAGAGYEQYF.

Written as DNA, the CDR3 is TGTGCCAGCAGCTTGAGTTCCGATCAAGAGACCCAGTACTTC. Protein product: CASSLSSDQETQYF. The rearrangement joins TRBV7-9 to TRBJ2-5; D not resolved. The CDR3 contains 14 residues. V was shortened by 3 bases and J by 2 bases, with 10 bases between the two germline ends. Germline V gene sequence: CDR1 SEHNR, CDR2 FQNEAQ (reference sequence).

This clone occurred once. The chain couples TRBV19 to TRBJ2-5, with 7 positions matching TRBD1. Germline CDR1 is LNHDA and CDR2 is SQIVND (reference sequence). V trimming: 6 bases; J trimming: 1 base; junction bases outside the gene matches: 8. The CDR3 runs to 15 residues. For the CDR3, the DNA is TGTGCCAGTAGGGCCGGGACAGAAGTCCAAGAGACCCAGTACTTC. Its translation: CASRAGTEVQETQYF.

This chain uses TRBV11-2 with TRBJ2-1, with 8 positions matching TRBD1. Germline V gives CDR1 SGHAT, CDR2 FQNNGV. Trimming removed 7 bases from V and 3 bases from J; junction bases left unmatched: 5. The CDR3 consists of 14 residues. CDR3: CASKRDRIYNEQFF. In DNA form, the CDR3 reads TGTGCCAGCAAGAGGGACAGGATCTACAATGAGCAGTTCTTC.

The chain combines TRBV6-5 with TRBJ1-3, with a weak D call TRBD1 (5 bases). Germline lookup yields CDR1 MNHEY and CDR2 SVGAGI. Trimming took off 8 bases at V and 0 bases at J, with 14 bases between the two ends. This CDR3 has 15 residues. The CDR3 loop reads CASRPSGFSGNTIYF. Written as DNA, the CDR3 is TGTGCCAGCCGCCCCTCAGGGTTCTCTGGAAACACCATATATTTT.

The chain carries TRBV28 and TRBJ1-1; D ambiguous. The CDR3 covers 13 residues. Per germline, CDR1 MDHEN and CDR2 SYDVKM. The V and J ends lost 4 bases and 7 bases respectively, with 13 bases between them. Here the CDR3 DNA reads TGTGCCAGCAGTTGGGTAGGTCGTGGTGAAGCTTTCTTT. Amino acid sequence: CASSWVGRGEAFF.

The V gene is TRBV5-1, the J gene TRBJ2-5, with 9 nucleotides matching TRBD1. V dropped 5 bases and J dropped 4; count of bases not matched to a gene: 6. This CDR3 spans 14 amino acids. Germline V gives CDR1 SGHRS, CDR2 YFSETQ. The CDR3 sequence: CASRFGTGRETQYF. The CDR3 DNA reads as TGCGCCAGCAGATTTGGGACAGGGAGAGAGACCCAGTACTTC.

The chain is built from TRBV28 and TRBJ2-7; D perhaps matches TRBD2 (6 bases). The germline CDR1 and CDR2 sequences are MDHEN and SYDVKM. The length of the CDR3 is 12 residues. V was clipped by 2 bases and J by 7 bases, with 9 bases between them. In DNA form, the CDR3 reads TGTGCCAGCAGTTTAGCGGAGGGGGAGCAGTACTTC. This translates into CASSLAEGEQYF.

The chain carries TRBV19 and TRBJ2-3, with unresolved D. Germline CDR1 and CDR2: LNHDA and SQIVND (reference sequence). V was cut by 3 bases and J by 2 bases, with 9 bases left in between. CDR3 length: 14 residues. The chain's CDR3 is CASSIFSYTDTQYF. CDR3 DNA: TGTGCCAGTAGTATCTTTTCCTACACAGATACGCAGTATTTT. The variable domain in full, completed from reference TRBV19 and TRBJ2-3, reads DGGITQSPKYLFRKEGQNVTLSCEQNLNHDAMYWYRQDPGQGLRLIYYSQIVNDFQKGDIAEGYSVSREKKESFPLTVTSAQKNPTAFYLCASSIFSYTDTQYFGPGTRLTVL.

The chain couples TRBV6-1 to TRBJ1-4, with 11 bases lining up with TRBD1. Trimming took 3 bases from V and 8 from J; bases not matched to a gene: 5. Looked up from germline, CDR1 is MNHNS and CDR2 is SASEGT. CDR3 length equals 15 residues. CDR3 DNA sequence: TGTGCCAGCAGTGACCCAAGGACAGGGGGCGAAAAACTGTTTTTT. It is translated as CASSDPRTGGEKLFF.

The J gene is TRBJ2-2, the V gene TRBV29-1; D not resolved. The length of the CDR3 is 11 residues. With 5 bases removed from V and 1 base from J, the gap between germline ends came to 2 bases. CDR1 is SQVTM, CDR2 ANQGSEA, per germline. The CDR3, as DNA: TGCAGCGTTCAGAACACCGGGGAGCTGTTTTTT. It yields the protein CSVQNTGELFF.

V is TRBV27 and J is TRBJ2-6; either TRBD1 or TRBD2 may fit D (6 bases each). Germline V lookup: CDR1 MNHEY, CDR2 SMNVEV (reference sequence). V gave up 11 bases and J gave up 4 bases, with 24 bases separating them. The CDR3 contains 17 residues. Here the CDR3 DNA reads TGTGCCGACCAACCGGGACACCGGACTACAGGGGCCAACGTCCTGACTTTC. Its translation is CADQPGHRTTGANVLTF.

On this clone itself: The same CDR3 arises from other DNA sequences in this sample as well. The genes are TRBV10-2 and TRBJ1-4; a weak D match, TRBD1 (5 bases). The CDR3 has 14 amino acids. Trimming removed 7 bases at V and 7 bases at J, with 16 bases between. Germline V gene lookup returns CDR1 WSHSY and CDR2 SAAADI. The CDR3 protein is CASNTGGLGEKLFF. The CDR3 coding sequence is TGCGCCAGCAACACGGGGGGATTGGGTGAAAAACTGTTTTTT.

This chain links TRBV6-5 with TRBJ1-2; 7 bases are shared with TRBD1. The V and J ends lost 3 bases and 6 bases, in that order; junction bases with no gene match: 7. CDR1 is MNHEY, CDR2 SVGAGI, per germline. The length of the CDR3 is 14 residues. The CDR3 protein is CASSYQGGGDGYTF. The DNA of the CDR3 is TGTGCCAGCAGTTATCAGGGAGGGGGCGATGGCTACACCTTC.